This TCR beta chain was captured in a study of control samples from healthy donors and cancer patients. The length of the CDR3 is 11 residues. The ends were cut back, 8 bases at V and 7 bases at J, with 6 bases in the middle. CDR1 and CDR2 (germline): MDHEN, SYDVKM. Here immunoSEQ multiplex PCR was the method, and the copy in TCRdb shows in-frame clones only, minus some. The data contain approximately 82,000 clones, about 93% of them singletons. This chain joins TRBV28 and TRBJ1-6; D ambiguous. This sequence originates from a young woman in good health. The sample consisted of blood. The CDR3, as DNA: TGTGCCAGCGGCCCCAATTCACCCCTCCACTTT. It yields the protein CASGPNSPLHF.